The clone carrying this TCR beta chain was observed a single time. Its specificity is not known. Conventional CD4 T cells were sorted as CD4+CD127+ cells. TCRdb keeps only in-frame clones here, not all; method: immunoSEQ multiplex PCR. The repertoire holds tens of thousands of clones, with 95% to 98% as singletons. The CDR3 loop spans 12 amino acids. The germline gives CDR1 SGHDN, CDR2 FVKESK. V was shortened by 1 base and J by 10 bases, with 8 bases between the two germline ends. This sample was included in a study of B cell selection in AIRE deficiency. Study-level findings and limits: CDR3s were shorter in shared Treg sequences, reflecting few non-templated nucleotide insertions. Only roughly 9% of 3,500 to 4,500 shared Treg sequences were patient-specific; around 33% healthy-specific. With only TCRbeta sequenced, roughly 37% of shared healthy Treg sequences overlapped Tconv. Patient Tconv cells held roughly 33% of Treg sequences shared by healthy donors.

The chain couples TRBV14 to TRBJ1-5; D is undetermined. This receptor was identified in a human donor with AIRE deficiency. Sequencing was performed on conventional CD4+ T cells sorted from PBMCs. CDR3 nucleotides: TGTGCCAGCAGCCAAGGTTCCCATCCCCAGCATTTT. Encoded protein: CASSQGSHPQHF.